Below, 13 T cell receptor beta chains from the same sample are listed, as sequenced in a study of technical replicates of blood from a few donors. Profiled with immunoSEQ multiplex PCR; TCRdb holds only in-frame clones, not every one. In the table there are 75,000 to 100,000 clones, less than 95% of which are singletons. The sequencing sample was made of T cells isolated from PBMCs. The receptors come from a human donor in good health.

The rearrangement uses TRBV6-5 and TRBJ2-5; D gene unclear. CDR3 size: 12 residues. Germline CDR1 and CDR2: MNHEY and SVGAGI. V lost 2 bases to trimming and J lost 7 bases, with 8 bases between them. The CDR3 protein is CASSYGSRTQYF. CDR3 sequence (DNA): TGTGCCAGCAGTTACGGGTCTAGGACCCAGTACTTC.

This chain links TRBV9 with TRBJ2-1; D is unclear. This CDR3 contains 13 residues. Germline lookup yields CDR1 SGDLS and CDR2 YYNGEE. Trimming removed 4 bases at V and 3 bases at J, with 8 bases between. This chain's CDR3 is CASSPDGYNEQFF. The CDR3 DNA reads TGTGCCAGCAGCCCAGATGGCTACAATGAGCAGTTCTTC.

The rearrangement links TRBV6-5 to TRBJ2-3, with TRBD2 as a possible D gene (6 bases). Trimming removed 6 bases from V and 7 bases from J, with 14 bases in between. This CDR3 region has 13 residues. CDR1 and CDR2 from the germline V gene are MNHEY and SVGAGI. CDR3 DNA sequence: TGTGCCAGCAGGGAAGAGGGAGGTTATACGCAGTATTTT. It codes for CASREEGGYTQYF.

This clone was counted a single time. The chain carries TRBV5-4 and TRBJ2-7, with TRBD1 matching over 8 bases. Per germline, CDR1 SGHNT and CDR2 YYREEE (reference sequence). Trimming removed 4 bases from V and 0 bases from J; junction bases left unmatched: 6. The CDR3 covers 15 residues. The CDR3 nucleotides read TGTGCCAGCAGCACGGGACAGGAAAGCTCCTACGAGCAGTACTTC. This codes for CASSTGQESSYEQYF.

The chain uses TRBV29-1 and TRBJ2-4; 10 nucleotides align to TRBD1. V was clipped by 7 bases and J by 9 bases; unmatched bases: 9. CDR1 and CDR2 (germline): SQVTM, ANQGSEA. The CDR3 totals 13 residues. The CDR3 DNA sequence: TGCAGCGGCGACAGGGGGCGCATTGCCATTCAGTACTTC. It specifies CSGDRGRIAIQYF.

V is TRBV5-4 and J is TRBJ1-2; the match to TRBD1 covers 7 bases. The germline V gene encodes CDR1 SGHNT and CDR2 YYREEE (reference sequence). The J segment lost 5 bases and the V segment lost 3 bases, leaving 7 bases of the junction unmatched. The CDR3 length is 14 residues. CDR3 sequence: CASSSGTAVYGYTF. The CDR3 coding sequence is TGTGCCAGCAGCTCCGGGACAGCGGTATATGGCTACACCTTC.

The chain is built from TRBV29-1 and TRBJ1-3, with TRBD1 matching 9 bases. This CDR3 is built from 14 residues. Per germline, CDR1 SQVTM and CDR2 ANQGSEA. With V trimmed by 3 bases and J by 2 bases, 2 bases remained unmatched. Here the CDR3 DNA reads TGCAGCGTTGATGGGACAGGGACTGGAAACACCATATATTTT. Protein product: CSVDGTGTGNTIYF. Using reference TRBV29-1 and TRBJ1-3 for the parts outside the CDR3, the full variable domain is SAVISQKPSRDICQRGTSLTIQCQVDSQVTMMFWYRQQPGQSLTLIATANQGSEATYESGFVIDKFPISRPNLTFSTLTVSNMSPEDSSIYLCSVDGTGTGNTIYFGEGSWLTVV.

The J gene is TRBJ2-2, the V gene TRBV7-6; D is undetermined. Germline V gives CDR1 SGHVS, CDR2 FNYEAQ. The CDR3 runs 15 residues. V was shortened by 7 bases and J by 3 bases, with 15 bases between the two germline ends. CDR3 sequence: CASTHYVRYTGELFF. The CDR3 DNA reads TGTGCCAGCACTCACTATGTCCGATACACCGGGGAGCTGTTTTTT.

CDR3 amino acids: CASSQESGVYGYTF. The CDR3 nucleotides read TGTGCCAGCAGCCAAGAATCGGGGGTCTATGGCTACACCTTC. The J gene is TRBJ1-2, the V gene TRBV4-2; D may be TRBD1 (5 bases). The germline V and J ends were trimmed by 0 bases and 4 bases, with 9 bases remaining between them. CDR1 is LGHNA, CDR2 YNFKEQ, per germline. This CDR3 comprises 14 residues.

This chain connects TRBV19 to TRBJ1-1, with D perhaps matching TRBD1 (5 bases). The CDR3 contains 15 residues. V was cut by 6 bases and J by 1 base, with 15 bases left in between. Per germline, CDR1 LNHDA and CDR2 SQIVND (reference sequence). The CDR3 spells CASRLGGNSNTEAFF. The DNA for the CDR3 is TGTGCCAGTAGGCTCGGGGGGAACTCGAACACTGAAGCTTTCTTT.

The chain recombines TRBV19 with TRBJ2-1; 9 nucleotides match TRBD2. Germline values: CDR1 LNHDA, CDR2 SQIVND (reference sequence). The V and J ends lost 1 base and 7 bases, in that order; junction bases with no gene match: 11. The CDR3 contains 17 residues. CDR3 protein: CASSIAGTSWNGNEQFF. As DNA, the CDR3 is TGTGCCAGTAGTATAGCAGGGACTAGCTGGAATGGGAATGAGCAGTTCTTC. The entire variable domain, with the rest obtained from reference TRBV19 and TRBJ2-1, is as follows: DGGITQSPKYLFRKEGQNVTLSCEQNLNHDAMYWYRQDPGQGLRLIYYSQIVNDFQKGDIAEGYSVSREKKESFPLTVTSAQKNPTAFYLCASSIAGTSWNGNEQFFGPGTRLTVL.

V and J are TRBV13 and TRBJ1-2; TRBD1 is a possible D gene (5 bases). Germline CDR1 reads PRHDT; CDR2 reads FYEKMQ (reference sequence). Trimming took 0 bases from V and 1 from J, leaving 9 bases between them. The CDR3 covers 15 residues. The CDR3 sequence is CASSLGQGFNYGYTF. The CDR3 DNA reads TGTGCCAGCAGCTTAGGGCAGGGTTTTAACTATGGCTACACCTTC.

The J gene is TRBJ1-1, the V gene TRBV7-3, with no clear D. The CDR3 sequence is 14 residues long. V shed 2 bases and J shed 1 base, with 8 bases lying between them. CDR1 and CDR2 from the germline V gene are SGHTA and FQGTGA. CDR3 sequence reads: CASSLAVGNTEAFF. Written as DNA, the CDR3 is TGTGCCAGCAGCTTAGCGGTGGGGAACACTGAAGCTTTCTTT.